This T cell receptor beta chain was documented in a study of cytomegalovirus exposure and HLA in healthy donors. Study conclusions and caveats: The study listed some 160 cytomegalovirus-associated TCR beta chains. One later analysis reportedly identified an Asian-associated ancestry cluster that showed fewer N-insertions than the roughly 720-donor mean.

About this clone: The antigen is undetermined.

The PCR employed 60 Vbeta primers together with 13 Jbeta primers. Produced via immunoSEQ multiplex PCR; TCRdb's table is partial and in-frame only. Of roughly 63,000 clones listed, 75% are singletons. Trimming pared 1 base from V and 2 bases from J, leaving 12 bases between. The CDR3 sequence is 15 residues long. Per the germline V gene, CDR1 is SGHRS and CDR2 is YFSETQ. While unrecorded immune exposures were likely, the donors were nominally healthy when sampled. This chain uses TRBV5-1 with TRBJ1-1, with D hard to call. The specimen sequenced was PBMCs. The TCR was taken from a woman between 40 and 50 years old in good health and CMV-seropositive. DNA for the CDR3: TGCGCCAGCAGCTTGTGGTCAGGAGGTAACACTGAAGCTTTCTTT. Its protein product is CASSLWSGGNTEAFF.